This T cell receptor (beta chain) comes out of a study of vaccination effects on CD4 cells after COVID-19. Study information: Either the BNT162b2 or mRNA-1273 vaccine was given to participants in two doses.

This clone was recorded a few times. Its antigen remains unidentified. The data were produced by immunoSEQ multiplex PCR, yet TCRdb's version contains in-frame clones alone and is incomplete. The sample consists of 32,000 or so clones, 55% to 80% of them appearing once. The authors isolated CD4+ T cells after approximately 9 days of culture. V was shortened by 6 bases and J by 6 bases, with 8 bases between the two germline ends. Germline V lookup: CDR1 WNHNN, CDR2 SYGVQD (reference sequence). CDR3 size: 12 residues. The clonotype originates from a human donor who received a COVID-19 vaccine. The source was CD4+ T cells from PBMCs cultured without peptide, collected before COVID-19 vaccination. V gene TRBV10-1 combines with J gene TRBJ2-2; D call uncertain. DNA of the CDR3: TGCGCCAGCAGGTCTACGGCCGGGGAGCTGTTTTTT. Translated: CASRSTAGELFF.